A selection of T cell receptor beta chains follows, all from one sample in a study of T cells in localized non-small cell lung cancer. Profiling relied on immunoSEQ multiplex PCR, and the TCRdb table lists in-frame clones only, not all of them. Of roughly 21,000 clones listed, around 90% are singletons. The sequencing here drew on peripheral blood mononuclear cells, taken before any cancer treatment. The receptors shown here come from a male donor older than 55 with stage II lung adenocarcinoma. Each CDR3 is given with its conserved first and last residue. Fields, in order: V gene, clone size, J gene, D gene, CDR3 protein, CDR3 DNA. A D gene is named only where the DNA matches it firmly. Some rows have no size entry. The others give once, few or many, or a class for an expanded clone.

>TRBV28|.|TRBJ1-5|TRBD1
CASSTGQGVNQPQHF
TGTGCCAGCAGTACGGGACAGGGTGTGAATCAGCCCCAGCATTTT
>TRBV19|.|TRBJ2-7|.
CASSNRDYEQYF
TGTGCCAGTAGTAACAGGGACTACGAGCAGTACTTC
>TRBV5-4|few|TRBJ2-2|TRBD1
CASSPGTGNTGELFF
TGTGCCAGCAGCCCCGGGACAGGGAACACCGGGGAGCTGTTTTTT
>TRBV5-6|.|TRBJ2-3|.
CASSFTGTLDTQYF
TGTGCCAGCAGCTTTACAGGGACCTTAGATACGCAGTATTTT
>TRBV7-2|.|TRBJ2-2|TRBD2
CASSSDVLAGVTGELFF
TGTGCCAGCAGCTCAGACGTACTAGCGGGAGTAACCGGGGAGCTGTTTTTT
>TRBV4-1|.|TRBJ2-1|.
CASSRGSNYNEQFF
TGCGCCAGCAGCCGAGGGAGTAACTACAATGAGCAGTTCTTC
>TRBV15|.|TRBJ2-1|.
CATSGDNEQFF
TGTGCCACCAGCGGAGACAATGAGCAGTTCTTC
>TRBV29-1|.|TRBJ1-1|.
CSVTGYATEAFF
TGCAGCGTAACAGGGTATGCGACTGAAGCTTTCTTT
>TRBV19|.|TRBJ1-5|TRBD1
CASTDRGSESYQPQHF
TGTGCCAGCACCGACAGGGGATCGGAGAGTTACCAGCCCCAGCATTTT
>TRBV28|.|TRBJ1-5|.
CASRRYSNQPQHF
TGTGCCAGCAGGCGTTATAGCAATCAGCCCCAGCATTTT
>TRBV9|.|TRBJ2-2|TRBD2
CASSVTSGRAGETNTGELFF
TGTGCCAGCAGCGTGACTAGCGGGAGGGCCGGGGAGACGAACACCGGGGAGCTGTTTTTT
>TRBV19|.|TRBJ2-1|.
CASSIGGVGEQFF
TGTGCCAGTAGTATAGGGGGGGTAGGCGAGCAGTTCTTC
>TRBV13|once|TRBJ1-6|.
CASSFESSYNSPLHF
TGTGCCAGCAGCTTTGAGAGCTCCTATAATTCACCCCTCCACTTT
>TRBV5-6|.|TRBJ2-7|.
CASSLVFVGGLAGTGEQYF
TGTGCCAGCAGCTTGGTTTTCGTGGGTGGCCTAGCAGGGACCGGGGAGCAGTACTTC
>TRBV10-1|.|TRBJ2-7|.
CASWFYQTYEQYF
TGCGCCAGCTGGTTTTACCAAACCTACGAGCAGTACTTC